This is a list of T cell receptor beta chains from one sample in a study of blood T cells in healthy people across ages. Via MiXCR, TCRdb re-called the 5' RACE reads, giving one row per CDR3 protein. This sample has around 1,000,000 distinct CDR3 sequences; about 25% occur once, and the top ten carry 0.75%. The same data also contributed to another study, on T cells of mothers and their children.

Material: blood. Receptors originate from a girl aged 2-15 years in good health. CDR3s include the opening cysteine and the closing phenylalanine or tryptophan. The D gene is left open where the match is weak. Part of the rows lack a size; the others show once, few, many or a class for expanded clones.

CDR3 protein: CASSSSGTLGTYEQYF; CDR3 DNA: TGTGCCAGTAGTTCATCCGGGACTCTAGGAACCTACGAGCAGTACTTC; clone size: many; D gene: .; J gene: TRBJ2-7; V gene: TRBV19
CDR3 protein: CSASQGGSTYEQYF; CDR3 DNA: TGCAGTGCTAGCCAAGGGGGTTCAACCTACGAGCAGTACTTC; clone size: .; D gene: .; J gene: TRBJ2-7; V gene: TRBV20-1
CDR3 protein: CASSSRTLFYNEQFF; CDR3 DNA: TGTGCCAGCAGCTCTCGGACGCTATTCTACAATGAGCAGTTCTTC; clone size: .; D gene: .; J gene: TRBJ2-1; V gene: TRBV7-9
CDR3 protein: CASSPEGLGETQYF; CDR3 DNA: TGCGCCAGCAGCCCGGAGGGCCTGGGTGAGACCCAGTACTTC; clone size: .; D gene: .; J gene: TRBJ2-5; V gene: TRBV4-1
CDR3 protein: CASSQEHRTGLYGYTF; CDR3 DNA: TGCGCCAGCAGCCAAGAACACCGGACAGGGCTCTATGGCTACACCTTC; clone size: .; D gene: TRBD1; J gene: TRBJ1-2; V gene: TRBV4-1
CDR3 protein: CSVGVPFRETQYF; CDR3 DNA: TGCAGCGTTGGGGTCCCGTTCAGGGAGACCCAGTACTTC; clone size: few; D gene: .; J gene: TRBJ2-5; V gene: TRBV29-1
CDR3 protein: CASSLDLTGVAGANVLTF; CDR3 DNA: TGTGCCAGCAGCTTAGATTTGACAGGGGTTGCTGGGGCCAACGTCCTGACTTTC; clone size: .; D gene: TRBD1; J gene: TRBJ2-6; V gene: TRBV7-2
CDR3 protein: CASSFKGSGETQYF; CDR3 DNA: TGCGCCAGCAGCTTCAAGGGCAGCGGGGAGACCCAGTACTTC; clone size: few; D gene: .; J gene: TRBJ2-5; V gene: TRBV5-1
CDR3 protein: CASSYSGTPSYEQYF; CDR3 DNA: TGTGCCAGCAGTTATTCGGGGACACCCTCCTACGAGCAGTACTTC; clone size: .; D gene: .; J gene: TRBJ2-7; V gene: TRBV28
CDR3 protein: CASSLAPSGRAGDTQYF; CDR3 DNA: TGCGCCAGCAGCTTGGCCCCCAGCGGGAGGGCCGGAGATACGCAGTATTTT; clone size: few; D gene: TRBD2; J gene: TRBJ2-3; V gene: TRBV5-1
CDR3 protein: CASSPSQTSIHEQFF; CDR3 DNA: TGTGCCAGCAGCCCGTCACAAACTAGTATCCATGAGCAGTTCTTC; clone size: few; D gene: .; J gene: TRBJ2-1; V gene: TRBV9
CDR3 protein: CASNGLGGGYTF; CDR3 DNA: TGTGCCAGCAACGGTCTGGGTGGTGGCTACACCTTC; clone size: few; D gene: .; J gene: TRBJ1-2; V gene: TRBV6-6
CDR3 protein: CASSLMASGSNEQFF; CDR3 DNA: TGTGCCAGCAGCTTAATGGCTAGCGGGAGCAATGAGCAGTTCTTC; clone size: .; D gene: TRBD2; J gene: TRBJ2-1; V gene: TRBV7-3
CDR3 protein: CSGRGPKETQYF; CDR3 DNA: TGCAGCGGGAGGGGACCAAAGGAGACCCAGTACTTC; clone size: few; D gene: .; J gene: TRBJ2-5; V gene: TRBV29-1
CDR3 protein: CASSLEQGAGQPQHF; CDR3 DNA: TGCGCCAGCAGCTTGGAACAGGGGGCAGGGCAGCCCCAGCATTTT; clone size: few; D gene: TRBD1; J gene: TRBJ1-5; V gene: TRBV5-1
CDR3 protein: CASSQLLAGPYEQYF; CDR3 DNA: TGTGCCAGCAGCCAACTATTAGCGGGACCCTACGAGCAGTACTTC; clone size: .; D gene: TRBD2; J gene: TRBJ2-7; V gene: TRBV14
CDR3 protein: CASSPRLWDRGGETQYF; CDR3 DNA: TGTGCCAGCAGCCCTAGGCTTTGGGACAGGGGTGGAGAGACCCAGTACTTC; clone size: few; D gene: TRBD1; J gene: TRBJ2-5; V gene: TRBV7-8
CDR3 protein: CASSDPGDEQFF; CDR3 DNA: TGTGCCAGCAGTGACCCGGGAGATGAGCAGTTCTTC; clone size: few; D gene: .; J gene: TRBJ2-1; V gene: TRBV6-1
CDR3 protein: CASSYGQGADTEAFF; CDR3 DNA: TGCGCCAGCAGCTATGGACAGGGGGCAGACACTGAAGCTTTCTTT; clone size: .; D gene: TRBD1; J gene: TRBJ1-1; V gene: TRBV4-1
CDR3 protein: CASSSWGTSLKNIQYF; CDR3 DNA: TGTGCCAGCAGCTCTTGGGGGACTAGCCTAAAAAACATTCAGTACTTC; clone size: .; D gene: TRBD2; J gene: TRBJ2-4; V gene: TRBV11-2
CDR3 protein: CSAPLARGSVDTQYF; CDR3 DNA: TGCAGTGCCCCGCTAGCGCGGGGTTCGGTAGATACGCAGTATTTT; clone size: .; D gene: .; J gene: TRBJ2-3; V gene: TRBV20-1
CDR3 protein: CASSEGRGGPVYF; CDR3 DNA: TGTGCCAGCAGTGAGGGCAGGGGGGGCCCCGTGTACTTC; clone size: .; D gene: .; J gene: TRBJ2-5; V gene: TRBV2
CDR3 protein: CASSPTSGGASSYEQYF; CDR3 DNA: TGTGCCAGCAGCCCGACTAGCGGGGGGGCCAGCTCCTACGAGCAGTACTTC; clone size: few; D gene: TRBD2; J gene: TRBJ2-7; V gene: TRBV4-2
CDR3 protein: CASSQDEGAGGEETQYF; CDR3 DNA: TGCGCCAGCAGCCAAGATGAAGGAGCGGGGGGAGAAGAGACCCAGTACTTC; clone size: .; D gene: TRBD2; J gene: TRBJ2-5; V gene: TRBV4-1
CDR3 protein: CASSQRRYNQPQHF; CDR3 DNA: TGCGCCAGCAGCCAGAGACGGTACAATCAGCCCCAGCATTTT; clone size: .; D gene: .; J gene: TRBJ1-5; V gene: TRBV4-1
CDR3 protein: CASSYTGEGNEQFF; CDR3 DNA: TGTGCCAGCAGTTACACGGGAGAGGGGAATGAGCAGTTCTTC; clone size: .; D gene: .; J gene: TRBJ2-1; V gene: TRBV12-3/TRBV12-4
CDR3 protein: CASSPSLAGNTGELLF; CDR3 DNA: TGTGCCAGCAGTCCAAGCCTAGCGGGGAACACCGGGGAGCTGCTTTTT; clone size: .; D gene: TRBD2; J gene: TRBJ2-2; V gene: TRBV12-3/TRBV12-4
CDR3 protein: CSARDPGTSVDEQFF; CDR3 DNA: TGCAGTGCTAGAGATCCAGGGACTAGCGTTGATGAGCAGTTCTTC; clone size: few; D gene: TRBD2; J gene: TRBJ2-1; V gene: TRBV20-1
CDR3 protein: CASSLAPVTSGSDTQYF; CDR3 DNA: TGTGCCAGCAGTTTAGCGCCGGTTACTAGCGGGTCAGATACGCAGTATTTT; clone size: .; D gene: TRBD2; J gene: TRBJ2-3; V gene: TRBV12-3/TRBV12-4
CDR3 protein: CASSLMGGSDAQFF; CDR3 DNA: TGTGCCAGCAGCTTAATGGGCGGGAGCGATGCGCAGTTCTTC; clone size: .; D gene: TRBD2; J gene: TRBJ2-1; V gene: TRBV7-3
CDR3 protein: CASSGQQGAEQFF; CDR3 DNA: TGTGCCAGCAGCGGCCAACAGGGGGCAGAGCAGTTCTTC; clone size: .; D gene: TRBD1; J gene: TRBJ2-1; V gene: TRBV9
CDR3 protein: CASYRVETDTQYF; CDR3 DNA: TGTGCCTCCTACAGGGTGGAAACAGATACGCAGTATTTT; clone size: .; D gene: .; J gene: TRBJ2-3; V gene: TRBV28
CDR3 protein: CSARTDILQWSQYEQYF; CDR3 DNA: TGCAGTGCTAGGACAGACATTCTCCAGTGGAGTCAATACGAGCAGTACTTC; clone size: .; D gene: .; J gene: TRBJ2-7; V gene: TRBV20-1